The 29 T cell receptor beta chains presented below share a single source sample, sequenced in a study of beta chain features in type 1 diabetes (dated by TCRdb to between 2018 and 2020). Libraries were prepared through the immunoSEQ multiplex PCR assay. The entire isolated RNA was reverse transcribed using the High Capacity cDNA Reverse Transcription Kit, and thus expressed TCRB transcripts were sequenced. The clones in this table, taken by TCRdb from immuneACCESS, are in-frame only. Not every clone is retained; where verified, under half of the shortfall comes from an unresolved V gene, and the cause of the rest is unknown. This sample has some 700,000 clones in its table, and about an eighth of those were observed once. Approximately 0.021% of the sample comes from the top ten. What the work shows at the level of the full study, not this receptor alone: Type 1 diabetes patients showed a moderate but significant shortening of TCRB CDR3 length in all four CD4+ subsets.

The antigens these receptors bind are not known. Sequencing was carried out using naive CD4+ T cells from blood. The cell subset or site label of this sample denotes: true naive CD4+ T cells. These receptors were taken from a man between 18 and 35 years old with type 1 diabetes.

The rearrangement uses TRBV27 and TRBJ2-7, with TRBD1 matching 7 bases. CDR1 and CDR2 from the germline V gene are MNHEY and SMNVEV (reference sequence). The ends lost 1 base at V and 3 bases at J; junction bases unmatched: 9. This CDR3 is built from 16 residues. The DNA of the CDR3 is TGTGCCAGCAGTTTATGGCAACAGGGGACGGTCTACGAGCAGTACTTC. It is translated as CASSLWQQGTVYEQYF.

This clone was observed a few times. The chain recombines TRBV4-1 with TRBJ2-3; maybe TRBD2 (6 bases). V was cut by 8 bases and J by 1 base, with 16 bases left in between. The CDR3 is 15 amino acids. CDR1 and CDR2 from the germline V gene are MGHRA and YSYEKL. In DNA, the CDR3 is TGCGCCAGCGCCAAGATGACGGGGGGCACAGATACGCAGTATTTT. Translating gives CASAKMTGGTDTQYF.

The genes are TRBV18 and TRBJ2-7, with TRBD1 matching 8 bases. The CDR3 loop spans 14 amino acids. Germline V gene lookup returns CDR1 KGHSH and CDR2 LQKENI. With 3 bases clipped from V and 3 bases from J, the junction kept 4 bases outside the gene matches. The CDR3: CASSPGQEIYEQYF. The CDR3, as DNA: TGTGCCAGCTCACCGGGACAGGAGATCTACGAGCAGTACTTC. Full variable domain (outside the CDR3, taken from reference TRBV18 and TRBJ2-7): NAGVMQNPRHLVRRRGQEARLRCSPMKGHSHVYWYRQLPEEGLKFMVYLQKENIIDESGMPKERFSAEFPKEGPSILRIQQVVRGDSAAYFCASSPGQEIYEQYFGPGTRLTVT.

This clone was recorded a few times. The rearrangement uses TRBV2 and TRBJ1-4; 9 bases are a match to TRBD1. The germline V gene encodes CDR1 SNHLY and CDR2 FYNNEI. The CDR3 totals 14 residues. The V and J ends lost 5 bases and 8 bases, in that order; junction bases with no gene match: 6. The CDR3, as DNA: TGTGCCAGCAGTCCCGGGACAGGGACGGAAAAACTGTTTTTT. Translating gives CASSPGTGTEKLFF.

The chain combines TRBV29-1 with TRBJ1-3, with a tentative D call TRBD1 (6 bases). V lost 6 bases and J lost 0, with 12 bases in between. The CDR3 is 14 residues long. Germline assignment: CDR1 SQVTM and CDR2 ANQGSEA. In DNA, the CDR3 is TGCAGCGTCCTTCGGGGGCTCTCTGGAAACACCATATATTTT. Translated: CSVLRGLSGNTIYF.

V gene TRBV6-6 combines with J gene TRBJ2-3; no firm D call. CDR1 is MNHNY and CDR2 is SVGAGI in the germline V gene (reference sequence). The CDR3 contains 14 residues. The germline V and J ends were trimmed by 2 bases and 0 bases, with 6 bases remaining between them. CDR3: CASSYTQSTDTQYF. Here the CDR3 DNA reads TGTGCCAGCAGTTACACACAGAGCACAGATACGCAGTATTTT.

This rearrangement joins TRBV19 to TRBJ1-5, with a possible D match to TRBD1 (6 bases). This CDR3 comprises 14 residues. Looked up from germline, CDR1 is LNHDA and CDR2 is SQIVND (reference sequence). V was pared by 5 bases and J by 5 bases, with 13 bases between. CDR3 protein: CASSGRGDYQPQHF. DNA of the CDR3: TGTGCCAGTAGTGGCAGGGGAGATTATCAGCCCCAGCATTTT. Variable domain in full (rest from reference TRBV19 and TRBJ1-5): DGGITQSPKYLFRKEGQNVTLSCEQNLNHDAMYWYRQDPGQGLRLIYYSQIVNDFQKGDIAEGYSVSREKKESFPLTVTSAQKNPTAFYLCASSGRGDYQPQHFGDGTRLSIL.

This clone was found a few times. V usage is TRBV23-1 and J usage is TRBJ1-4; no clear D. TRBV23-1 is assigned to the ORF class and has an uncertain function. CDR3 length: 10 amino acids. V was trimmed by 3 bases and J by 11 bases, leaving 4 bases between them. CDR3 sequence (DNA): TGCGCCAGCAGTCAGGAGAAACTGTTTTTT. Its protein product is CASSQEKLFF.

J is TRBJ2-3 and V is TRBV5-1; D may be TRBD1 or TRBD2 (5 bases each). V was cut by 3 bases and J by 0 bases, with 11 bases left in between. CDR1 and CDR2 from the germline V gene are SGHRS and YFSETQ. The CDR3 is made up of 15 amino acids. The CDR3 here is CASSSNGASTDTQYF. In nucleotides, the CDR3 is TGCGCCAGCAGCTCTAACGGGGCCAGCACAGATACGCAGTATTTT.

This clone was counted between two and nine times. V usage is TRBV15 and J usage is TRBJ2-7; 8 nucleotides agree with TRBD1. Germline assignment: CDR1 LNHNV and CDR2 YYDKDF (reference sequence). V lost 1 base and J lost 2; bases outside the gene matches: 1. The CDR3 consists of 14 residues. In nucleotides, the CDR3 is TGTGCCACCAGCAGAGGACAGGGGCCCTACGAGCAGTACTTC. Its translation: CATSRGQGPYEQYF. The entire variable domain, with the rest obtained from reference TRBV15 and TRBJ2-7, is as follows: DAMVIQNPRYQVTQFGKPVTLSCSQTLNHNVMYWYQQKSSQAPKLLFHYYDKDFNNEADTPDNFQSRRPNTSFCFLDIRSPGLGDTAMYLCATSRGQGPYEQYFGPGTRLTVT.

The chain couples TRBV29-1 to TRBJ1-3; D is possibly TRBD1 (6 bases). Germline values: CDR1 SQVTM, CDR2 ANQGSEA. V was clipped by 3 bases and J by 0 bases, with 9 bases between them. The length of the CDR3 is 14 residues. This chain's CDR3 is CSVERGYSGNTIYF. DNA for the CDR3: TGCAGCGTTGAGAGGGGGTACTCTGGAAACACCATATATTTT.

This clone occurred a few times. The chain joins TRBV11-2 to TRBJ2-1; 10 bases align to TRBD2. J gave up 4 bases and V 6 bases, and 6 bases lay outside the gene matches. Germline V gene sequence: CDR1 SGHAT, CDR2 FQNNGV. This CDR3 contains 15 residues. In DNA form, the CDR3 reads TGTGCCAGCAGTTTACCGGGACTAGCGTACAATGAGCAGTTCTTC. Translating gives CASSLPGLAYNEQFF.

CDR3 in amino acids: CAISEGTTAYEQYF. CDR3 DNA: TGTGCCATCAGTGAGGGGACAACCGCCTACGAGCAGTACTTC. The chain links TRBV10-3 to TRBJ2-7; D is perhaps TRBD1 (6 bases). Trimming took off 2 bases at V and 2 bases at J, with 10 bases between the two ends. This CDR3 contains 14 residues. Germline CDR1 is ENHRY and CDR2 is SYGVKD.

The chain joins TRBV28 to TRBJ1-5; 8 bases are shared with TRBD1. CDR3 length: 16 residues. With 4 bases clipped from V and 5 bases from J, the junction kept 10 bases outside the gene matches. In germline, CDR1 is MDHEN, CDR2 SYDVKM. The CDR3 region is CASSYRTGSSDQPQHF. The CDR3 DNA reads TGTGCCAGCAGTTACCGGACAGGGAGTTCGGATCAGCCCCAGCATTTT.

For this clone: This sample includes further DNA sequences coding for the same CDR3. V is TRBV5-4 and J is TRBJ2-3; D is perhaps TRBD2 (6 bases). Trimming pared 0 bases from V and 1 base from J, leaving 6 bases between. This CDR3 is built from 14 residues. Germline V gene sequence: CDR1 SGHNT, CDR2 YYREEE (reference sequence). The CDR3 DNA reads as TGTGCCAGCAGCTTGGCGGGGGGCACAGATACGCAGTATTTT. Translated, it gives CASSLAGGTDTQYF.

The V gene is TRBV2, the J gene TRBJ1-6, with a tentative D call TRBD1 (6 bases). The CDR3 runs to 15 residues. Germline V gene data show CDR1 as SNHLY and CDR2 as FYNNEI. The ends were cut back, 2 bases at V and 6 bases at J, with 11 bases in the middle. The CDR3: CASSERGGTNSPLHF. CDR3 nucleotide sequence: TGTGCCAGCAGTGAAAGGGGGGGAACTAATTCACCCCTCCACTTT.

In this sample, this clone turned up a few times. The chain links TRBV11-2 to TRBJ2-2, with D unresolved. Per germline, CDR1 SGHAT and CDR2 FQNNGV. The CDR3 has 13 amino acids. The V end lost 1 base, the J end lost 5 bases, and 5 bases lay between the germline ends. This CDR3 is CASSLGETGELFF. The CDR3 DNA reads TGTGCCAGCAGCTTAGGGGAAACCGGGGAGCTGTTTTTT.

There are a few counts of this clone. CDR3 DNA: TGTGCCAGCAGCCTACCGGGGGATTCCTACGAGCAGTACTTC. Its translation is CASSLPGDSYEQYF. The rearrangement joins TRBV6-6 to TRBJ2-7, with D possibly being TRBD2 (6 bases). Trimming left V 6 bases short and J 1 base short, with 13 bases between. In germline, CDR1 is MNHNY, CDR2 SVGAGI (reference sequence). This CDR3 contains 14 residues.

In its sample, this clone was seen a few times. The chain has TRBV5-1 and TRBJ2-3, with D possibly being TRBD1 or TRBD2 (5 bases each). The V gene lost 0 bases and the J gene lost 5 bases, with 13 bases spanning the gap. The CDR3 covers 15 residues. In germline, CDR1 is SGHRS, CDR2 YFSETQ. CDR3 nucleotides: TGCGCCAGCAGCTTGGCCGGCAGGGCGGGAGATACGCAGTATTTT. Its translation is CASSLAGRAGDTQYF.

This clone has more than one count but fewer than ten. V and J are TRBV5-4 and TRBJ2-2; the D gene is possibly TRBD1 (6 bases). V lost 4 bases to trimming and J lost 0 bases, with 10 bases between them. This CDR3 region has 15 residues. Germline CDR1 reads SGHNT; CDR2 reads YYREEE (reference sequence). The chain's CDR3 is CASSRGQANTGELFF. CDR3 in DNA: TGTGCCAGCAGCCGGGGACAAGCGAACACCGGGGAGCTGTTTTTT.

This clone was counted between two and nine times. The chain uses TRBV9 and TRBJ1-1; D remains unclear. The CDR3 has 16 residues. The V and J ends lost 0 bases and 0 bases respectively, with 12 bases between them. The germline gives CDR1 SGDLS, CDR2 YYNGEE. The CDR3 bases are TGTGCCAGCAGCGTAGTAGCCAACCTTATGAACACTGAAGCTTTCTTT. Translation gives CASSVVANLMNTEAFF.

The V gene is TRBV10-3, the J gene TRBJ1-5; 8 bases map to TRBD1. The CDR3 spans 12 residues. J lost 5 bases, V lost 6 bases, and 0 bases had no gene match. Germline-derived CDR1 and CDR2 are ENHRY and SYGVKD. CDR3 sequence (DNA): TGTGCCATCAGGGACAGGGATCAGCCCCAGCATTTT. Amino acid sequence: CAIRDRDQPQHF.

The chain uses TRBV7-8 and TRBJ1-6; 9 bases agree with TRBD1. Germline assignment: CDR1 SGHVS and CDR2 FQNEAQ. This CDR3 spans 14 amino acids. With 5 bases clipped from V and 8 bases from J, the junction kept 4 bases outside the gene matches. Here the CDR3 reads CASSGTGGDSPLHF. In DNA form, the CDR3 reads TGTGCCAGCAGCGGAACAGGGGGCGATTCACCCCTCCACTTT.

This clone was seen a handful of times. The chain employs TRBV7-9 and TRBJ1-1; D remains unclear. Per the germline V gene, CDR1 is SEHNR and CDR2 is FQNEAQ (reference sequence). The V end was cut by 2 bases, the J end by 0 bases, with 4 bases between. This CDR3 region has 13 residues. CDR3 coding DNA: TGTGCCAGCAGCTTACAGGTGAACACTGAAGCTTTCTTT. Its translation is CASSLQVNTEAFF.

The V gene is TRBV9, the J gene TRBJ2-1; TRBD2 agrees at 10 bases. Germline trimming cut 4 bases from V and 7 bases from J; bases unmatched to any gene: 8. Germline-derived CDR1 and CDR2 are SGDLS and YYNGEE. This CDR3 is 15 amino acids long. The CDR3 DNA sequence: TGTGCCAGCAGCCCACTTAGCGGGGGGCCAAATGAGCAGTTCTTC. It is translated as CASSPLSGGPNEQFF.

This clone was found a few times. The CDR3 DNA reads TGCGCCAGCAGCTTTGGGGATGTGGCTGGCTACACCTTC. Its translation: CASSFGDVAGYTF. The V gene is TRBV5-1, the J gene TRBJ1-2, with D uncertain. Trimming cost V 2 bases and J 7 bases, with 12 bases left between them. CDR1 is SGHRS, CDR2 YFSETQ, per germline. CDR3 length: 13 amino acids.

This clone was seen more than once but under ten times. The chain is built from TRBV15 and TRBJ1-2; TRBD1 might be the D (5 bases). V lost 1 base and J 7 bases, leaving 7 bases between the germline ends. Germline V gene data show CDR1 as LNHNV and CDR2 as YYDKDF (reference sequence). The CDR3 is 12 amino acids. The CDR3 region has the DNA TGTGCCACCAGCAGAGGCAGGGCTGGCTACACCTTC. This gives the protein CATSRGRAGYTF.

The rearrangement links TRBV6-1 to TRBJ2-4; D unresolved. Trimming shortened V by 2 bases and J by 0 bases, and 14 bases separated the two germline ends. Germline V CDR1 and CDR2: MNHNS, SASEGT. The CDR3 is made up of 17 amino acids. This CDR3 is CASSETRGYLAKNIQYF. The CDR3 DNA is TGTGCCAGCAGTGAAACCCGCGGATACCTAGCCAAAAACATTCAGTACTTC.

V and J are TRBV9 and TRBJ2-3; 11 nucleotides align to TRBD2. The CDR3 has 15 residues. V shed 3 bases, J shed 3 bases, and the junction held 3 bases outside the gene matches. Germline V gives CDR1 SGDLS, CDR2 YYNGEE. The CDR3 coding sequence is TGTGCCAGCAGCGCGGCTAGCGGGGGGACAGATACGCAGTATTTT. As protein: CASSAASGGTDTQYF.